This T cell receptor beta chain was identified in a study of identical twins. TCRdb reanalysed the 5' RACE reads using MiXCR and keeps one entry per CDR3 protein. The sample consists of 450,000 to 650,000 distinct CDR3 sequences, 13% to 15% of them appearing once. The CDR3 region is 17 residues in length, termini included. The germline gives CDR1 LGHNA, CDR2 YNFKEQ. Study-level results: Potential partial confounding of zero-insertion analyses by invariant MAIT and iNKT cells was noted. Within monozygotic twins, out-of-frame TCR alpha sharing was underestimated by the models. Compared with unrelated sharing, twin-shared out-of-frame alpha sequences had more low-probability sequences.

Of note for this clonotype: Antigen unknown. No DNA is shown, since the ends of the CDR3 on it are uncertain; the CDR3 is the one TCRdb lists.

Another study also made use of these data, one on yellow fever vaccine responses in identical twins.

The V call is TRBV4-2, the J call TRBJ1-2; the table gives TRBD1 as D, unverified against the DNA. The specimen sequenced was CD4+ T cells sorted from blood. The sequence derives from a woman aged 18 to 35 in good health. This CDR3 is CASSQDLWAGGASSHTF.